This entry describes one T cell receptor beta chain. Per germline, CDR1 SGDLS and CDR2 YYNGEE. V was pared by 0 bases and J by 4 bases, with 12 bases of the junction left unmatched. The CDR3 is 17 residues long. These data are taken from a study of T cell responses to AZD1222 COVID-19 vaccine. Only in-frame clones appear in the TCRdb table, and some are missing; sequencing was by immunoSEQ multiplex PCR. The table includes some 120,000 clones, about 90% detected once. This clonotype originated in an adult in good health. The sequences come from peripheral blood, collected on day 0 of AZD1222 vaccination. This sequence joins TRBV9 and TRBJ2-7; 8 nucleotides match TRBD2. The CDR3, as DNA: TGTGCCAGCAGCGTAGCCCCTTCAGCGGGAGTCGGTTACGAGCAGTACTTC. This encodes CASSVAPSAGVGYEQYF. The full variable domain, completed using reference TRBV9 and TRBJ2-7, is DSGVTQTPKHLITATGQRVTLRCSPRSGDLSVYWYQQSLDQGLQFLIQYYNGEERAKGNILERFSAQQFPDLHSELNLSSLELGDSALYFCASSVAPSAGVGYEQYFGPGTRLTVT.